The 8 T cell receptor beta chains given below trace back to one sample, sequenced in a study of blood T cell repertoires in COVID-19. TCRdb's table, derived via immunoSEQ multiplex PCR, lists solely in-frame clones and lacks some. The sample carries some 99,000 clones, 70% to 90% recorded once. Sequencing was carried out using peripheral blood. The source of these receptors is a woman aged 55-70 years with acute or convalescent COVID-19.

The V call is TRBV7-6, the J call TRBJ2-7; 11 bases agree with TRBD2. Germline V gene sequence: CDR1 SGHVS, CDR2 FNYEAQ. The CDR3 loop spans 16 amino acids. Germline trimming cut 5 bases from V and 5 bases from J; bases unmatched to any gene: 11. In DNA, the CDR3 is TGTGCCAGCAGCCCTCGCCGGACTAGCGGGTATGACGAGCAGTACTTC. Protein sequence: CASSPRRTSGYDEQYF.

The chain links TRBV9 to TRBJ1-3, with 8 bases identical to TRBD1. Germline CDR1 and CDR2: SGDLS and YYNGEE. V lost 4 bases, J lost 6 bases, and 12 bases stayed unmatched. There are 16 residues in the CDR3. DNA of the CDR3: TGTGCCAGCAGCTCGGACAGGGAGGGACTCGTAAACACCATATATTTT. Amino acids: CASSSDREGLVNTIYF.

This chain connects TRBV7-9 to TRBJ1-1; no reliable D call. This CDR3 has 13 residues. Germline CDR1 reads SEHNR; CDR2 reads FQNEAQ (reference sequence). V was trimmed by 1 base and J by 11 bases, leaving 14 bases between them. CDR3 sequence reads: CASSLGLWEEAFF. CDR3 DNA sequence: TGTGCCAGCAGCTTAGGCCTGTGGGAGGAGGCTTTCTTT.

This clone has a single count. The rearrangement joins TRBV12-3 or TRBV12-4 to TRBJ1-2, with a tentative D call TRBD1 (6 bases). The CDR3 length is 13 residues. Trimming took 5 bases from V and 7 from J, leaving 14 bases between them. The DNA of the CDR3 is TGTGCCAGCAGTGCACAGGGAGTGGGTGGCTACACCTTC. It encodes CASSAQGVGGYTF.

V usage is TRBV6-5 and J usage is TRBJ2-1, with D perhaps TRBD2 (6 bases). This CDR3 is 15 amino acids long. V shed 2 bases and J shed 2 bases, with 10 bases lying between them. CDR1 and CDR2 (germline): MNHEY, SVGAGI. CDR3 nucleotides: TGTGCCAGCAGTTACGGCGGGGTTGCCTACAATGAGCAGTTCTTC. Amino acid sequence: CASSYGGVAYNEQFF.

This chain's CDR3 is CATSVRDTLYEQYF. As DNA, the CDR3 is TGTGCCACCAGCGTCCGGGACACCCTCTACGAGCAGTACTTC. The V call is TRBV15, the J call TRBJ2-7, with D tentatively TRBD1 (6 bases). Germline lookup yields CDR1 LNHNV and CDR2 YYDKDF (reference sequence). Trimming removed 5 bases from V and 3 bases from J, with 14 bases in between. The CDR3 has 14 residues.

The rearrangement links TRBV28 to TRBJ1-3; D uncertain. CDR3 length equals 16 residues. V was clipped by 2 bases and J by 1 base, with 12 bases between them. Germline CDR1 is MDHEN and CDR2 is SYDVKM. The CDR3 DNA reads as TGTGCCAGCAGTTTAGGCCCCCCCAGATCTGGAAACACCATATATTTT. It encodes CASSLGPPRSGNTIYF.

The gene calls are TRBV28 and TRBJ1-2; D gene uncertain. The V end was cut by 3 bases, the J end by 2 bases, with 10 bases between. The germline V gene has CDR1 MDHEN and CDR2 SYDVKM. This CDR3 comprises 14 residues. DNA for the CDR3: TGTGCCAGCAGTTTCCCCGGAGGGAACTATGGCTACACCTTC. It encodes CASSFPGGNYGYTF.